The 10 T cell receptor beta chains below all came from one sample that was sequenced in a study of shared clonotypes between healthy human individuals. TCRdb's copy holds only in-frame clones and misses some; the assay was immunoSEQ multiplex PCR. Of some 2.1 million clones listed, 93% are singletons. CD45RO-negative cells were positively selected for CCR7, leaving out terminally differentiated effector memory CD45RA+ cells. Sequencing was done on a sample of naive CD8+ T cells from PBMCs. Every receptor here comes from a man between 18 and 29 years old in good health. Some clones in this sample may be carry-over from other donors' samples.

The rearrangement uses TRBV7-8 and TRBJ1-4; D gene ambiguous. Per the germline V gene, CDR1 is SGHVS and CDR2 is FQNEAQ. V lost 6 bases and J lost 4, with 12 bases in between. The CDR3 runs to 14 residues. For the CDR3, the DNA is TGTGCCAGCAGGGCTCCGCGGATTAATGAAAAACTGTTTTTT. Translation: CASRAPRINEKLFF.

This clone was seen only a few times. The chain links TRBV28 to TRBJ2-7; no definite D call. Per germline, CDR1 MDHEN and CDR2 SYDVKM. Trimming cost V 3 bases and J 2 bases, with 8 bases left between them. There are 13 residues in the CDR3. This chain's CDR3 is CASSLYGAYEQYF. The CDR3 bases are TGTGCCAGCAGTTTGTACGGTGCCTACGAGCAGTACTTC.

CDR3 sequence: CASSLESTSEDYEQYF. The CDR3 nucleotides are TGTGCCAGCAGCTTAGAGAGCACTAGCGAGGACTACGAGCAGTACTTC. V and J are TRBV11-2 and TRBJ2-7; 7 bases agree with TRBD2. Germline V gene data show CDR1 as SGHAT and CDR2 as FQNNGV. The CDR3 sequence is 16 residues long. After removal of 0 bases from V and 3 bases from J, the junction contained 8 bases not matched to a gene.

The CDR3 DNA sequence: TGTGCCAGCAGTTCCCCCCTAGCGGGAGCTCGGGGCACAGATACGCAGTATTTT. Translated, it gives CASSSPLAGARGTDTQYF. V gene TRBV28 combines with J gene TRBJ2-3; 10 nucleotides match TRBD2. The CDR3 totals 18 residues. Germline values: CDR1 MDHEN, CDR2 SYDVKM. V gave up 4 bases and J gave up 1 base; unmatched junction bases: 11.

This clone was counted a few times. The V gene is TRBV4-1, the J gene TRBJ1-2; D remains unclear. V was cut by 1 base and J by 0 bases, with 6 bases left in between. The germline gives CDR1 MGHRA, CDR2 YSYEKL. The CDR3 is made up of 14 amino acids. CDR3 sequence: CASSQVPTNYGYTF. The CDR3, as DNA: TGCGCCAGCAGCCAAGTTCCAACTAACTATGGCTACACCTTC.

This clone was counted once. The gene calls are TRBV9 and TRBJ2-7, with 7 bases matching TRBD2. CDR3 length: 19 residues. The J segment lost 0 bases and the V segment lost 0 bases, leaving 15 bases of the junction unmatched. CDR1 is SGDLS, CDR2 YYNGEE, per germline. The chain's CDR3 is CASSVGGGPYLGASYEQYF. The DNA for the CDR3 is TGTGCCAGCAGCGTAGGGGGGGGACCCTACCTAGGAGCCTCCTACGAGCAGTACTTC.

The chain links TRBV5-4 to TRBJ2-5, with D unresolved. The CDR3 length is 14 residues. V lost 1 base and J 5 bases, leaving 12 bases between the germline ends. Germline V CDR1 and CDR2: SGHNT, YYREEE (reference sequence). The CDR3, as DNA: TGTGCCAGCAGCTTGACTGGGGAATTGGAGACCCAGTACTTC. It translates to CASSLTGELETQYF.

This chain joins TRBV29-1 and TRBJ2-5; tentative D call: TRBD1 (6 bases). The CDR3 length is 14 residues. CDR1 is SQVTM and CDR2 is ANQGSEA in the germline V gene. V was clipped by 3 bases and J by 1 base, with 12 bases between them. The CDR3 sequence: CSVDTGWSQETQYF. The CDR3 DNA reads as TGCAGCGTTGACACAGGGTGGTCCCAAGAGACCCAGTACTTC.

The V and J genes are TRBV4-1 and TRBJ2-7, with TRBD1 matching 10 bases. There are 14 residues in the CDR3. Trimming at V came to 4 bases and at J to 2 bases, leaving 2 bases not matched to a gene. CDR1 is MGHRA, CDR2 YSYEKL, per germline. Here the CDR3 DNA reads TGCGCCAGCAGCCTGGGGACAGGGGCCTACGAGCAGTACTTC. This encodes CASSLGTGAYEQYF.

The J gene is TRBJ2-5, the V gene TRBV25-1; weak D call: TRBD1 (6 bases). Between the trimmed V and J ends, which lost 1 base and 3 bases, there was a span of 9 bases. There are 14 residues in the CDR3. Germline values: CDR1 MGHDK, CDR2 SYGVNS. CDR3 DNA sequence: TGTGCCAGCAGTGAATCGGCAGGGGAAGAGACCCAGTACTTC. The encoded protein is CASSESAGEETQYF.